This TCR beta chain appears in the sequencing data of a study of T-cell reconstitution after alpha-beta-depleted transplantation in children. Regarding the study as a whole: One year after transplant, T-cell counts and diversity came mostly from newly produced T cells. Several hundred rapidly expanded clones from non-depleted graft cells reportedly supplied alpha-beta T cells about two months post-transplant.

This clonotype has at least ten counts. Its specificity is unknown. Library preparation (for TCRbeta) was performed with unique molecular identifiers. TCRdb re-called the PCR reads through MiXCR, storing one row per CDR3 protein. The table lists about 580,000 distinct CDR3 sequences, under 30% of them singletons. The sequence derives from a boy under two years old who had a stem cell transplant for acute myeloid leukemia, so the T cells may come from the graft donor. This specimen was PBMCs, mostly from graft donor cells, taken 360 days after TCRalphabeta/CD19-depleted stem cell transplant.

For the CDR3, the DNA is TGCAGCGTTGAAGAGACAGGGTCGACCTACGAGCAGTACTTC. Its translation: CSVEETGSTYEQYF. This chain links TRBV29-1 with TRBJ2-7; 7 bases match TRBD1. The germline CDR1 and CDR2 sequences are SQVTM and ANQGSEA. The CDR3 runs to 14 residues. The ends lost 0 bases at V and 2 bases at J; junction bases unmatched: 4.